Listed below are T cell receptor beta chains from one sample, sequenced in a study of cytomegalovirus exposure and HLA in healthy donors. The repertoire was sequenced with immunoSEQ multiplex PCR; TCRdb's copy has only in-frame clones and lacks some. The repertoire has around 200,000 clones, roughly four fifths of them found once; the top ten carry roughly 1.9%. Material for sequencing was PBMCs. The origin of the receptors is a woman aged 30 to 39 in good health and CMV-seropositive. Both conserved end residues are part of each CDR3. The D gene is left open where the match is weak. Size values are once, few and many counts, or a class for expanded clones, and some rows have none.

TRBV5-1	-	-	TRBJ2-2	CASSSYTRGYTGELFF	TGCGCCAGCAGCTCATACACTAGGGGGTACACCGGGGAGCTGTTTTTT
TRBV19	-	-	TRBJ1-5	CASSTQDNQPQHF	TGTGCCAGTAGTACCCAGGACAATCAGCCCCAGCATTTT
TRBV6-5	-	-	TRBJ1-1	CASNGGNLNTEAFF	TGTGCCAGCAATGGAGGGAATTTGAACACTGAAGCTTTCTTT
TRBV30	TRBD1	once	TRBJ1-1	CAWSVLAGTDTEAFF	TGTGCCTGGAGTGTACTTGCAGGGACAGACACTGAAGCTTTCTTT
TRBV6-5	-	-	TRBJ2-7	CASSYSRIQGFGEQYF	TGTGCCAGCAGTTACTCGCGGATACAGGGCTTTGGAGAGCAGTACTTC
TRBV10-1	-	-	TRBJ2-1	CASSLALQGGVPNEQFF	TGCGCCAGCAGTTTGGCCCTCCAAGGGGGAGTTCCCAATGAGCAGTTCTTC
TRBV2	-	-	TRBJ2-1	CASSELQYNEQFF	TGTGCCAGCAGTGAATTACAGTACAATGAGCAGTTCTTC
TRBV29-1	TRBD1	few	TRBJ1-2	CSVEDAVPLSGQGARWGYTF	TGCAGCGTTGAAGATGCAGTACCGTTATCAGGACAGGGGGCCCGTTGGGGCTACACCTTC
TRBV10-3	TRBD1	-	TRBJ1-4	CAIGEPGQGNEKLFF	TGTGCCATTGGGGAACCGGGACAGGGAAATGAAAAACTGTTTTTT
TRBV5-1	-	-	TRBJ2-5	CASSLGADQETQYF	TGCGCCAGCAGCTTGGGGGCCGACCAAGAGACCCAGTACTTC
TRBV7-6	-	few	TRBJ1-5	CASSLARGDSHLISNQPQHF	TGTGCCAGCAGCTTAGCGCGGGGAGACAGCCATCTTATTAGCAATCAGCCCCAGCATTTT
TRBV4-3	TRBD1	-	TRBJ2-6	CASSLGTGANSGANVLTF	TGCGCCAGCAGCCTAGGGACAGGGGCTAACTCTGGGGCCAACGTCCTGACTTTC
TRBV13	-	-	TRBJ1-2	CASSYEGDPNYGYTF	TGTGCCAGCAGCTACGAGGGGGACCCTAACTATGGCTACACCTTC
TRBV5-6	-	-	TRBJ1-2	CASSLRLGGYTF	TGTGCCAGCAGCTTGAGGTTGGGCGGCTACACCTTC
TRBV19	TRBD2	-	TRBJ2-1	CASTSGNLNEQFF	TGTGCCAGTACTAGCGGGAATCTTAATGAGCAGTTCTTC
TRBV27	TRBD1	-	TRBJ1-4	CASSSSGGWGEKLFF	TGTGCCAGCAGTTCATCAGGGGGCTGGGGTGAAAAACTGTTTTTT
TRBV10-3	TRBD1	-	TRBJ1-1	CAISESHVTGVGTEAFF	TGTGCCATCAGTGAGTCACATGTGACAGGGGTTGGCACTGAAGCTTTCTTT
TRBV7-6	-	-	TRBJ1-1	CASSLGHSNTEAFF	TGTGCCAGCAGCTTAGGACACTCGAACACTGAAGCTTTCTTT
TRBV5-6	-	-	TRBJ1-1	CASSLAAPSTEAFF	TGTGCCAGCAGCTTGGCCGCACCGAGCACTGAAGCTTTCTTT
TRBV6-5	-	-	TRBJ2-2	CASSSTLGGTGELFF	TGTGCCAGCAGTTCTACGCTTGGGGGGACCGGGGAGCTGTTTTTT
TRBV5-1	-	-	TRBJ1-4	CASSYERNEKLFF	TGCGCCAGCAGCTACGAGCGTAATGAAAAACTGTTTTTT
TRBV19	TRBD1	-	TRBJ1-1	CASSFRTGEAFF	TGTGCCAGTAGTTTCAGGACAGGGGAAGCTTTCTTT
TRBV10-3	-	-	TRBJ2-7	CAISSAGEQYF	TGTGCCATCAGTTCGGCGGGGGAGCAGTACTTC
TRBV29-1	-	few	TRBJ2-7	CSVELGALFGQYF	TGCAGCGTTGAGCTAGGGGCGCTTTTCGGGCAGTACTTC
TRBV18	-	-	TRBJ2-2	CASSTGLNTGELFF	TGTGCCAGCTCAACAGGGCTTAACACCGGGGAGCTGTTTTTT
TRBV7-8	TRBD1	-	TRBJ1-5	CASSSGTGGNQPQHF	TGTGCCAGCAGCTCTGGGACAGGGGGGAATCAGCCCCAGCATTTT
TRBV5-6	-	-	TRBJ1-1	CASSLVDTGEANTEAFF	TGTGCCAGCAGCTTGGTGGACACGGGGGAAGCGAACACTGAAGCTTTCTTT
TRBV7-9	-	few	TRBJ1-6	CASSTPGERSPLHF	TGTGCCAGCAGCACACCGGGAGAGAGGTCACCCCTCCACTTT
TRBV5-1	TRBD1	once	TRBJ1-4	CASSLEGGREKLFF	TGCGCCAGCAGCTTGGAAGGGGGCCGAGAAAAACTGTTTTTT
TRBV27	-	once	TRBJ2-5	CASSLLASAETQYF	TGTGCCAGCAGTTTACTGGCTAGCGCAGAGACCCAGTACTTC
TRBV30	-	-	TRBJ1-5	CAWSAGVSQPQHF	TGTGCCTGGAGCGCAGGGGTAAGTCAGCCCCAGCATTTT
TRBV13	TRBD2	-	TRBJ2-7	CASSASGGGGTYEQYF	TGTGCCAGCAGCGCCTCTGGCGGCGGGGGAACCTACGAGCAGTACTTC
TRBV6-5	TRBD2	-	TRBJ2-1	CASSYSAAGGINEQFF	TGTGCCAGCAGTTACTCCGCAGCGGGGGGGATAAATGAGCAGTTCTTC
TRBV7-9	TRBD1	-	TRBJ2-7	CASSTTGAPYEQYF	TGTGCCAGCAGCACGACAGGGGCCCCCTACGAGCAGTACTTC
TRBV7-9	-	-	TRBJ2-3	CASSFGLTDTQYF	TGTGCCAGCAGCTTTGGACTAACAGATACGCAGTATTTT
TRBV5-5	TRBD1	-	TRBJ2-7	CASSLEGTGAEQYF	TGTGCCAGCAGCTTGGAGGGGACAGGGGCCGAGCAGTACTTC
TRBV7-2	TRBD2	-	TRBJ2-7	CASSPLGKREVEQYF	TGTGCCAGCAGCCCCCTCGGGAAGCGGGAGGTTGAGCAGTACTTC
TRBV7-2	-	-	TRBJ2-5	CASNDRIQETQYF	TGTGCCAGCAACGACAGGATTCAAGAGACCCAGTACTTC
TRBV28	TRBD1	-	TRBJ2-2	CASSWTGGFGELFF	TGTGCCAGCAGTTGGACAGGGGGCTTCGGGGAGCTGTTTTTT
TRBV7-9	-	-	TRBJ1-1	CASSSLGGGEAFF	TGTGCCAGCAGCTCTCTAGGGGGTGGCGAAGCTTTCTTT
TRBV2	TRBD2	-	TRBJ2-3	CASSPSGTSTDTQYF	TGTGCCAGCAGCCCCAGCGGGACTAGCACAGATACGCAGTATTTT
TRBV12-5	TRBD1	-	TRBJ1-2	CASGLGQGDGYTF	TGTGCTAGTGGTTTGGGACAGGGAGACGGCTACACCTTC
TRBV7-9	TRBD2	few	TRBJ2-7	CSSSLTGTSSYEQYF	TGTTCCAGCAGCTTGACCGGGACTAGCTCCTACGAGCAGTACTTC
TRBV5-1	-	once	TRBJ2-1	CASSLRAAYNEQFF	TGCGCCAGCAGCTTAAGAGCGGCCTACAATGAGCAGTTCTTC
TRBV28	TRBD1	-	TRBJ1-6	CASSLRGRDSPLHF	TGTGCCAGCAGCCTCAGGGGGCGAGATTCACCCCTCCACTTT
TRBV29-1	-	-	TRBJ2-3	CSVEGRTDTQYF	TGCAGCGTTGAAGGGCGCACAGATACGCAGTATTTT
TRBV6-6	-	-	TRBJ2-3	CASSAQTGSTDTQYF	TGTGCCAGCAGTGCGCAGACAGGATCCACAGATACGCAGTATTTT
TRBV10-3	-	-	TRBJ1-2	CASMDNGYTF	TGTGCCTCAATGGACAATGGCTACACCTTC
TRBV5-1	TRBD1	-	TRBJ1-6	CASSFRQGDGSYNSPLHF	TGCGCCAGCAGCTTTCGCCAGGGGGATGGGTCCTATAATTCACCCCTCCACTTT
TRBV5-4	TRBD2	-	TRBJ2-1	CASSPRLAGHHNEQFF	TGTGCCAGCAGCCCTCGTCTAGCGGGGCATCACAATGAGCAGTTCTTC
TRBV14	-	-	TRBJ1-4	CASSLSGVGEKLFF	TGTGCCAGCAGCCTGTCAGGGGTTGGGGAAAAACTGTTTTTT
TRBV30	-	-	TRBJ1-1	CAQSDGFNTEAFF	TGTGCCCAAAGCGACGGTTTTAACACTGAAGCTTTCTTT
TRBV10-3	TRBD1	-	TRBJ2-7	CAISESPRTGSYEQYF	TGTGCCATCAGTGAGTCACCTAGGACAGGCTCCTACGAGCAGTACTTC
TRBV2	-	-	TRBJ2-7	CASSEVTRRGSYEQYF	TGTGCCAGCAGTGAAGTAACTAGGAGGGGCTCCTACGAGCAGTACTTC
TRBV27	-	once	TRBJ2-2	CASCRRRQGGELFF	TGTGCCAGCTGTCGCAGAAGGCAGGGCGGGGAGCTGTTTTTT
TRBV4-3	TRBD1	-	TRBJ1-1	CASSPHRQGRTEAFF	TGCGCCAGCAGCCCCCACAGACAGGGGAGGACTGAAGCTTTCTTT
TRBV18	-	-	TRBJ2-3	CASSPPSGSGTQYF	TGTGCCAGCTCACCACCTAGCGGAAGCGGTACGCAGTATTTT
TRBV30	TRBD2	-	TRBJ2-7	CAWSHGLAAYEQYF	TGTGCCTGGAGTCATGGACTAGCCGCGTACGAGCAGTACTTC
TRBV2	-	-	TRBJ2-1	CASSRPPGSSYNEQFF	TGTGCCAGCAGTCGCCCTCCGGGTAGCTCCTACAATGAGCAGTTCTTC